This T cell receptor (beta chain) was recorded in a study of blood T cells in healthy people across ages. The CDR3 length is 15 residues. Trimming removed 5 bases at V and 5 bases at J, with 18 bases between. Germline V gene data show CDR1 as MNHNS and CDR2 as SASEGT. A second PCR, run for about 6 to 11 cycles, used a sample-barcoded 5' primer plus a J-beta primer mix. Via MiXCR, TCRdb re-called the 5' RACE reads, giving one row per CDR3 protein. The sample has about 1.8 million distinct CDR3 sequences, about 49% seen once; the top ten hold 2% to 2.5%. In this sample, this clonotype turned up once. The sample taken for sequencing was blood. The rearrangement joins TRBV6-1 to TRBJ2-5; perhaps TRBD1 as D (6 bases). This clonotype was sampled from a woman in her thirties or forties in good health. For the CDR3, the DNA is TGTGCCAGCAGTCACAGAAGGGGGAGTGGGGAGACCCAGTACTTC. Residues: CASSHRRGSGETQYF.